The clone carrying this TCR beta chain showed up just a few times. The antigen is not known. This sample was included in a study of a mutant IDH1 vaccine in newly diagnosed glioma. In the study overall: Treatment recipients were approximately 62% male and 37.5% female, and their mean age was roughly 44 years. Earlier care involved radiotherapy, temozolomide, or both, and the majority received both.

Libraries were prepared by immunoSEQ multiplex PCR; TCRdb keeps only in-frame clonotypes and omits some of them. The data contain 58,000 or so clones, about nine tenths of them singletons. The CDR3 has 14 residues. The germline V and J ends were trimmed by 8 bases and 0 bases, with 11 bases remaining between them. Germline V gene lookup returns CDR1 SNHLY and CDR2 FYNNEI. Time point reported: week 35, safety follow-up. Topical imiquimod accompanied each vaccine dose, which consisted of 300 ug of mutant IDH1 20-mer peptide. Patients came in for eight vaccinations, in weeks 1, 3, 5, 7, 11, 15, 19 and 23.

The clonotype was recovered from a man aged 40-49 years with glioma. This chain uses TRBV2 with TRBJ2-1; D unclear. Sequenced here: PBMCs, sampled from a glioma patient whose treatment included an IDH1 peptide vaccine. The DNA of the CDR3 is TGTGCCAGCGAACCCCAGAGCTCCTACAATGAGCAGTTCTTC. The encoded protein is CASEPQSSYNEQFF.